This T cell receptor beta chain derives from a study of blood T cell repertoires in COVID-19. This CDR3 has 12 residues. Repertoires were generated with immunoSEQ multiplex PCR, while TCRdb's copy carries only in-frame clones and drops some. The table includes some 700,000 clones, 85% to 90% detected once. The chain employs TRBV21-1 and TRBJ1-2. TRBV21-1 is noted as a pseudogene. Sequenced: peripheral blood. The source is a woman aged 18-29 years with acute or convalescent COVID-19. CDR3 residues: CASSKRGGPQTF. As DNA, the CDR3 is TGTGCCAGCAGCAAAAGGGGGGGTCCCCAGACCTTC.